The 22 T cell receptor beta chains in this list originate from one sample, sequenced in a study of T cells after yellow fever vaccination. TCRdb used MiXCR to reprocess the 5' RACE reads, holding one entry per CDR3 protein. Among 200,000 to 250,000 distinct CDR3 sequences listed, more than 3% were seen once. The sequenced sample was CD4+ T cells sorted from PBMCs, obtained 10 days after the yellow fever booster vaccination. The origin of the receptors is a man aged 18 to 30 who received the YFV17D yellow fever vaccine.

This clonotype has just a few counts. The J gene is TRBJ1-1, the V gene TRBV20-1; 7 bases line up with TRBD1. The V segment lost 6 bases and the J segment 2 bases; nucleotides outside the gene matches: 6. The CDR3 is 13 residues long. Germline CDR1 is DFQATT and CDR2 is SNEGSKA (reference sequence). DNA of the CDR3: TGCAGTGCCACAGGAGGGGGCAACACTGAAGCTTTCTTT. Its protein is CSATGGGNTEAFF.

As to this clonotype: This may come from a read error, since a much larger clone is one base off. The V and J genes are TRBV11-2 and TRBJ2-1, with D unclear. This CDR3 is 13 amino acids long. Germline loops: CDR1 SGHAT, CDR2 FQNNGV. The CDR3 loop is CTSSPNEQTRLFF. For the CDR3, the DNA is TGTACCAGCAGCCCCAATGAGCAGACCCGGTTGTTCTTC.

The chain recombines TRBV20-1 with TRBJ1-5; 7 nucleotides agree with TRBD1. With V trimmed by 1 base and J by 7 bases, 7 bases remained unmatched. CDR1 and CDR2 from the germline V gene are DFQATT and SNEGSKA (reference sequence). The CDR3 has 14 amino acids. CDR3 coding DNA: TGCAGTGCTAGAGCAGGGGGGAGAGAACAGCCCCAGCATTTT. Translating it yields CSARAGGREQPQHF.

This clonotype was recorded at least ten times. The rearrangement uses TRBV5-1 and TRBJ1-2; D not certain. From germline, CDR1 is SGHRS and CDR2 YFSETQ. This CDR3 is 14 amino acids long. Deletions cut 0 bases from V and 0 bases from J, with 6 bases between. The chain's CDR3 is CASSLESTNYGYTF. As DNA, the CDR3 is TGCGCCAGCAGCTTGGAGTCTACTAACTATGGCTACACCTTC.

J is TRBJ1-4 and V is TRBV5-1; D is possibly TRBD1 (5 bases). The CDR3 has 15 amino acids. Germline values: CDR1 SGHRS, CDR2 YFSETQ. V was trimmed by 5 bases and J by 7 bases, leaving 18 bases between them. CDR3 loop: CASRGEGLFSEKLFF. The CDR3 DNA reads TGCGCCAGCAGAGGGGAAGGGTTATTCAGTGAAAAACTGTTTTTT.

This clonotype occurred many times. The chain has TRBV20-1 and TRBJ1-5; weak D call: TRBD1 (5 bases). The CDR3 is 15 amino acids. Germline CDR1 and CDR2: DFQATT and SNEGSKA (reference sequence). Trimming left V 3 bases short and J 1 base short, with 13 bases between. The CDR3 protein is CSASRVGGSNQPQHF. The CDR3, as DNA: TGCAGTGCTAGTCGAGTTGGGGGGAGCAATCAGCCCCAGCATTTT.

This clonotype was observed a few times. The chain links TRBV7-8 to TRBJ2-7; D is possibly TRBD1 (6 bases). The CDR3 is made up of 13 amino acids. The ends were cut back, 5 bases at V and 6 bases at J, with 14 bases in the middle. Germline V gives CDR1 SGHVS, CDR2 FQNEAQ. The CDR3 DNA sequence: TGTGCCAGCAGCCAGGACACAGGGAGCGAGCAGTACGTC. Amino acids: CASSQDTGSEQYV.

This sequence joins TRBV20-1 and TRBJ1-1, with D hard to call. Trimming took off 0 bases at V and 1 base at J, with 9 bases between the two ends. This CDR3 contains 14 residues. Germline loops: CDR1 DFQATT, CDR2 SNEGSKA (reference sequence). CDR3 in amino acids: CSARDPRENTEAFF. CDR3 bases: TGCAGTGCTAGAGATCCGAGGGAGAACACTGAAGCTTTCTTT.

The chain joins TRBV5-1 to TRBJ1-5; possibly TRBD1 for D (5 bases). CDR1 is SGHRS, CDR2 YFSETQ, per germline. V lost 0 bases, J lost 9 bases, and 16 bases lay in between. CDR3 size: 15 residues. The CDR3 coding sequence is TGCGCCAGCAGCTTGGAGGACCGCGTGAGGGGGCCCCAGCATTTT. Residues: CASSLEDRVRGPQHF.

This clonotype was recorded many times. V is TRBV20-1 and J is TRBJ2-5; 11 nucleotides line up with TRBD2. V lost 2 bases and J lost 2; bases outside the gene matches: 7. Germline CDR1 reads DFQATT; CDR2 reads SNEGSKA (reference sequence). There are 16 residues in the CDR3. The CDR3 reads CSARRLAGGRQETQYF. The CDR3 DNA sequence: TGCAGTGCTAGACGGCTAGCGGGGGGCAGGCAAGAGACCCAGTACTTC.

This clonotype was observed a handful of times. The V call is TRBV4-1, the J call TRBJ1-1; tentatively, D is TRBD1 (5 bases). The CDR3 is made up of 16 amino acids. V was shortened by 1 base and J by 6 bases, with 18 bases between the two germline ends. Germline loops: CDR1 MGHRA, CDR2 YSYEKL. The CDR3 region is CASSQGPRQKTPEAFF. The CDR3 DNA reads TGCGCCAGCAGCCAAGGTCCCCGACAGAAAACCCCTGAAGCTTTCTTT.

V usage is TRBV27 and J usage is TRBJ1-2; D unresolved. The CDR3 has 14 amino acids. Trimming removed 0 bases at V and 4 bases at J, with 9 bases between. Germline assignment: CDR1 MNHEY and CDR2 SMNVEV (reference sequence). CDR3 bases: TGTGCCAGCAGTTTATCACGGGTCTCCTATGGCTACACCTTC. This sequence encodes CASSLSRVSYGYTF.

This clonotype turned up a few times. CDR3 nucleotide sequence: TGCAGTGCTAGAAATCGGCGGGGCCAAGAGACCCAGTACTTC. Translating it yields CSARNRRGQETQYF. The chain uses TRBV20-1 and TRBJ2-5; possible D gene TRBD2, 6 bases. The germline gives CDR1 DFQATT, CDR2 SNEGSKA (reference sequence). The CDR3 is 14 residues long. The V gene lost 2 bases and the J gene lost 1 base, with 11 bases spanning the gap.

This clonotype came up many times. The genes are TRBV13 and TRBJ2-5; possible D gene TRBD1, 6 bases. Trimming left V 4 bases short and J 3 bases short, with 9 bases between. This CDR3 is 13 amino acids long. The germline V gene encodes CDR1 PRHDT and CDR2 FYEKMQ (reference sequence). The CDR3: CASSSWTEETQYF. The CDR3, as DNA: TGTGCCAGCAGCTCGTGGACAGAAGAGACCCAGTACTTC.

This clonotype was seen a few times. The chain uses TRBV5-1 and TRBJ2-1; possible D gene TRBD1, 6 bases. This CDR3 has 13 amino acids. Germline assignment: CDR1 SGHRS and CDR2 YFSETQ. Trimming shortened V by 6 bases and J by 10 bases, and 17 bases separated the two germline ends. The CDR3 reads CASTRRGSKEQFF. The CDR3 region has the DNA TGCGCCAGCACTCGAAGGGGGAGTAAGGAGCAGTTCTTC.

This clonotype was recorded many times. The chain combines TRBV5-1 with TRBJ2-7; perhaps TRBD2 as D (5 bases). Germline CDR1 and CDR2: SGHRS and YFSETQ. CDR3 length: 13 amino acids. Trimming removed 4 bases at V and 6 bases at J, with 14 bases between. The CDR3 DNA reads TGCGCCAGCAGCGTGGCTCTGGGGAGCGAGCAGTACGTC. Its protein product is CASSVALGSEQYV.

This clonotype was found many times. The V and J genes are TRBV20-1 and TRBJ1-1, with D perhaps matching TRBD1 (5 bases). Trimming stripped 4 bases from V and 3 bases from J, with 12 bases between. This CDR3 contains 13 residues. Germline V lookup: CDR1 DFQATT, CDR2 SNEGSKA (reference sequence). This CDR3 reads CSAKRGRDTEAFF. As DNA, the CDR3 is TGCAGTGCTAAGAGGGGAAGGGACACTGAAGCTTTCTTT.

This clonotype was found many times. The chain carries TRBV20-1 and TRBJ2-2, with 9 bases fitting TRBD2. Looked up from germline, CDR1 is DFQATT and CDR2 is SNEGSKA (reference sequence). V shed 3 bases, J shed 5 bases, and the junction held 4 bases outside the gene matches. CDR3 size: 14 residues. CDR3 sequence (DNA): TGCAGTGCTAGGGGCCTAGCGGGGACCGGGGAGCTGTTTTTT. Translating gives CSARGLAGTGELFF.

The V call is TRBV25-1, the J call TRBJ2-3; the D is unclear. The CDR3 sequence is 14 residues long. Per germline, CDR1 MGHDK and CDR2 SYGVNS. V was cut by 2 bases and J by 2 bases, with 8 bases left in between. CDR3 bases: TGTGCCAGCAGTGAAACCAGATACACAGATACGCAGTATTTT. Translation: CASSETRYTDTQYF.

The CDR3 DNA reads as TGCGCCAGCAGCTTCTCGTCTATGGGGTACAATGAGCAGTTCTTC. It encodes CASSFSSMGYNEQFF. This chain connects TRBV5-1 to TRBJ2-1; D unresolved. V was shortened by 2 bases and J by 4 bases, with 13 bases between the two germline ends. The CDR3 is 15 residues long. Germline V gene lookup returns CDR1 SGHRS and CDR2 YFSETQ.

The sample holds a few counts of this clonotype. V usage is TRBV6-2 or TRBV6-3 and J usage is TRBJ2-5; D gene uncertain. The germline gives CDR1 MNHEY, CDR2 SVGEGT. The CDR3 sequence is 14 residues long. V gave up 4 bases and J gave up 5 bases, with 14 bases separating them. Here the CDR3 reads CASSSARREETQYF. The CDR3 nucleotides read TGTGCCAGCAGTTCGGCCCGGCGCGAGGAGACCCAGTACTTC.

This clonotype was detected ten times or more. This rearrangement joins TRBV6-5 to TRBJ1-1; D remains ambiguous. Trimming took 6 bases from V and 1 from J, leaving 12 bases between them. Germline lookup yields CDR1 MNHEY and CDR2 SVGAGI. The CDR3 sequence is 14 residues long. In DNA, the CDR3 is TGTGCCAGCAGCCCCCTCCGGAAGAACACTGAAGCTTTCTTT. The encoded protein is CASSPLRKNTEAFF.